One and the same sample provided the 31 T cell receptor beta chains below, sequenced in a study of blood T cell repertoires in COVID-19 (dated by TCRdb to the early 2020s). The library was produced with the immunoSEQ multiplex PCR assay. The table was pulled from immuneACCESS by TCRdb, which kept in-frame rearrangements only. Such tables lose some clones; where checked, under half of the loss comes from unresolved V genes, and the rest has no known cause. For this sample there are some 210,000 clones; about 81% appear just once. The ten biggest clones cover about 9% of the sample. Sequencing was performed on PBMCs or T cells enriched from blood (not recorded which). Receptors were obtained from a man between 40 and 49 years old who had recovered from COVID-19.

This rearrangement joins TRBV15 to TRBJ2-5, with D maybe TRBD2 (5 bases). The CDR3 has 17 residues. V dropped 1 base and J dropped 2 bases, with 17 bases sitting between them. Germline assignment: CDR1 LNHNV and CDR2 YYDKDF (reference sequence). The CDR3 DNA reads TGTGCCACCAGCAGAGTTTTGACTCCTAGCCCTCAAGAGACCCAGTACTTC. It encodes CATSRVLTPSPQETQYF.

V is TRBV28 and J is TRBJ1-6, with TRBD1 matching over 7 bases. V shed 6 bases, J shed 4 bases, and the junction held 6 bases outside the gene matches. This CDR3 has 15 residues. CDR1 and CDR2 (germline): MDHEN, SYDVKM. As DNA, the CDR3 is TGTGCCAGCAGATCGGACAGGACTTATAATTCACCCCTCCACTTT. It encodes CASRSDRTYNSPLHF.

The V gene is TRBV7-8, the J gene TRBJ1-3, with D perhaps TRBD1 (6 bases). Germline CDR1 and CDR2: SGHVS and FQNEAQ. The CDR3 sequence is 18 residues long. The V gene lost 5 bases and the J gene lost 1 base, with 21 bases spanning the gap. CDR3 DNA: TGTGCCAGCAGCGTAGACTCCCGGGACACCGTATCTGGAAACACCATATATTTT. Residues: CASSVDSRDTVSGNTIYF.

J is TRBJ1-3 and V is TRBV7-9; D unresolved. Trimming pared 3 bases from V and 0 bases from J, leaving 12 bases between. CDR3 size: 16 residues. Germline V gives CDR1 SEHNR, CDR2 FQNEAQ (reference sequence). CDR3 amino acids: CASSFSPRRSGNTIYF. Written as DNA, the CDR3 is TGTGCCAGCAGCTTCTCCCCCAGGCGCTCTGGAAACACCATATATTTT.

This clone has a handful of counts. This chain connects TRBV2 to TRBJ2-1, with 11 bases aligning to TRBD2. Germline CDR1 SNHLY, CDR2 FYNNEI. J was trimmed by 0 bases and V by 8 bases; bases with no gene match: 9. CDR3 length equals 17 residues. Here the CDR3 reads CASPLAGGGSSYNEQFF. Here the CDR3 DNA reads TGTGCCAGCCCCCTAGCGGGAGGCGGGAGCTCCTACAATGAGCAGTTCTTC. Filled out from reference TRBV2 and TRBJ2-1, the complete variable domain reads EPEVTQTPSHQVTQMGQEVILRCVPISNHLYFYWYRQILGQKVEFLVSFYNNEISEKSEIFDDQFSVERPDGSNFTLKIRSTKLEDSAMYFCASPLAGGGSSYNEQFFGPGTRLTVL.

This clone was detected once. Here the CDR3 DNA reads TGTGCCAGCACAGTGGAGGTATTAGGTGGCTACACCTTC. Residues: CASTVEVLGGYTF. The chain employs TRBV2 and TRBJ1-2; D remains ambiguous. Trimming stripped 7 bases from V and 7 bases from J, with 16 bases between. The CDR3 is 13 amino acids. The germline V gene encodes CDR1 SNHLY and CDR2 FYNNEI.

The chain uses TRBV7-9 and TRBJ2-1, with 10 bases that match TRBD2. Germline-derived CDR1 and CDR2 are SEHNR and FQNEAQ (reference sequence). V trimming: 8 bases; J trimming: 9 bases; junction bases outside the gene matches: 13. This CDR3 comprises 15 residues. CDR3 coding DNA: TGTGCCAGCCATCCGGGACTAGCGCTCCGGGGTGAGCAGTTCTTC. Translating gives CASHPGLALRGEQFF.

The rearrangement uses TRBV27 and TRBJ1-1; 8 nucleotides align to TRBD1. J gave up 2 bases and V 5 bases, and 4 bases lay outside the gene matches. The CDR3 is 14 residues long. Germline values: CDR1 MNHEY, CDR2 SMNVEV (reference sequence). The CDR3 DNA is TGTGCCAGCAGTATACAGGGGGTCAACACTGAAGCTTTCTTT. Protein sequence: CASSIQGVNTEAFF.

V is TRBV5-4 and J is TRBJ2-7, with 7 bases matching TRBD1. Unmatched junction bases numbered 8, after V lost 4 bases and J lost 1 base. Germline loops: CDR1 SGHNT, CDR2 YYREEE (reference sequence). This CDR3 has 15 residues. The DNA of the CDR3 is TGTGCCAGCAGCATGATAGGGACAGCTTCCTACGAGCAGTACTTC. It is translated as CASSMIGTASYEQYF.

This clone appeared a few times. V gene TRBV7-3 combines with J gene TRBJ2-1; unclear D gene. Germline assignment: CDR1 SGHTA and CDR2 FQGTGA. The V end lost 3 bases, the J end lost 5 bases, and 8 bases lay between the germline ends. CDR3 length: 13 residues. CDR3 bases: TGTGCCAGCAGCTTTGCCCCTAACAATGAGCAGTTCTTC. Its protein product is CASSFAPNNEQFF.

CDR3 sequence reads: CASSIYGTSGSRYEQFF. CDR3 in DNA: TGTGCCAGTAGTATATATGGGACTAGCGGGAGTCGATATGAGCAGTTCTTC. The chain is built from TRBV19 and TRBJ2-1, with TRBD2 matching 14 bases. The CDR3 consists of 17 residues. The V and J ends lost 2 bases and 8 bases, in that order; junction bases with no gene match: 8. Germline CDR1 LNHDA, CDR2 SQIVND (reference sequence).

The rearrangement uses TRBV19 and TRBJ2-7; 9 bases are a match to TRBD1. The ends lost 5 bases at V and 5 bases at J; junction bases unmatched: 13. This CDR3 region has 16 residues. Germline-derived CDR1 and CDR2 are LNHDA and SQIVND (reference sequence). The CDR3 DNA sequence: TGTGCCAGTAGTTCCACGACCGGGACAGGGTTACACGAGCAGTACTTC. Its translation is CASSSTTGTGLHEQYF.

This rearrangement joins TRBV18 to TRBJ1-3; D gene ambiguous. The length of the CDR3 is 14 residues. The V end lost 2 bases, the J end lost 4 bases, and 9 bases lay between the germline ends. Germline V gives CDR1 KGHSH, CDR2 LQKENI. CDR3 region: CASSPSSNGNTIYF. The CDR3, as DNA: TGTGCCAGCTCACCAAGCTCGAACGGAAACACCATATATTTT.

The chain combines TRBV7-9 with TRBJ2-2, with unresolved D. This CDR3 is built from 11 residues. Trimming stripped 8 bases from V and 6 bases from J, with 7 bases between. From germline, CDR1 is SEHNR and CDR2 FQNEAQ (reference sequence). CDR3 in amino acids: CASLSAGELFF. CDR3 DNA: TGTGCCAGCCTCAGCGCCGGGGAGCTGTTTTTT.

Here the CDR3 DNA reads TGTGCCACCAGTGAACCCGGACTCCTGAACTATGGCTACACCTTC. Protein sequence: CATSEPGLLNYGYTF. The chain has TRBV24-1 and TRBJ1-2; D is unresolved. Trimming removed 4 bases at V and 2 bases at J, with 13 bases between. The CDR3 covers 15 residues. Germline values: CDR1 KGHDR, CDR2 SFDVKD.

The chain employs TRBV5-4 and TRBJ1-3, with 8 positions matching TRBD1. CDR3 length equals 14 residues. The V and J ends lost 9 bases and 0 bases, in that order; junction bases with no gene match: 5. Germline values: CDR1 SGHNT, CDR2 YYREEE (reference sequence). The chain's CDR3 is CAMGQAYSGNTIYF. CDR3 DNA: TGTGCCATGGGACAGGCCTACTCTGGAAACACCATATATTTT.

The chain has TRBV5-1 and TRBJ1-1; D unclear. The length of the CDR3 is 14 residues. Germline-derived CDR1 and CDR2 are SGHRS and YFSETQ. V was clipped by 0 bases and J by 5 bases, with 11 bases between them. CDR3 in DNA: TGCGCCAGCAGCTTGGGGGTAGAGGGAACTGAAGCTTTCTTT. Residues: CASSLGVEGTEAFF.

The rearrangement joins TRBV5-1 to TRBJ2-2, with D unresolved. Germline CDR1 is SGHRS and CDR2 is YFSETQ. The CDR3 has 18 amino acids. Trimming took 1 base from V and 6 from J, leaving 22 bases between them. CDR3 sequence: CASSLMVAGLDGAGELFF. CDR3 DNA sequence: TGCGCCAGCAGCTTGATGGTTGCAGGCCTTGATGGTGCCGGGGAGCTGTTTTTT.

This chain uses TRBV4-1 with TRBJ1-5; D unresolved. V was pared by 0 bases and J by 6 bases, with 6 bases between. The CDR3 spans 13 residues. Looked up from germline, CDR1 is MGHRA and CDR2 is YSYEKL. The CDR3 DNA sequence: TGCGCCAGCAGCCAAGATACGGGTCAGCCCCAGCATTTT. This codes for CASSQDTGQPQHF.

This clone was recorded only once. The chain employs TRBV20-1 and TRBJ1-2; 8 bases are shared with TRBD1. This CDR3 contains 11 residues. Trimming cost V 6 bases and J 8 bases; bases outside gene matches: 5. The V gene's germline CDR1 is DFQATT and CDR2 SNEGSKA (reference sequence). CDR3 coding DNA: TGCAGTGCGTGGACAGGGCGAGGCTACACCTTC. Amino acids: CSAWTGRGYTF.

The chain joins TRBV2 to TRBJ1-1; D is unresolved. The CDR3 spans 13 residues. Trimming took off 9 bases at V and 0 bases at J, with 11 bases between the two ends. Germline V CDR1 and CDR2: SNHLY, FYNNEI. CDR3 in DNA: TGTGCCAGTCGAGGGTTCTTGAACACTGAAGCTTTCTTT. Protein sequence: CASRGFLNTEAFF.

The V call is TRBV10-3, the J call TRBJ2-7, with TRBD2 matching 7 bases. The V gene's germline CDR1 is ENHRY and CDR2 SYGVKD. This CDR3 is built from 16 residues. The V segment lost 3 bases and the J segment 5 bases; nucleotides outside the gene matches: 13. CDR3 loop: CAISDPGRGRGDEQYF. CDR3 DNA sequence: TGTGCCATCAGTGACCCCGGGAGAGGGAGGGGTGACGAGCAGTACTTC.

The chain combines TRBV14 with TRBJ1-1; possible D gene TRBD1, 5 bases. This CDR3 comprises 14 residues. Germline V CDR1 and CDR2: SGHDN, FVKESK. Between the trimmed V and J ends, which lost 4 bases and 5 bases, there was a span of 14 bases. In nucleotides, the CDR3 is TGTGCCAGCAGCCCTACCCTGGGGGGTACTGAAGCTTTCTTT. It specifies CASSPTLGGTEAFF.

This rearrangement joins TRBV29-1 to TRBJ2-2; the match to TRBD1 covers 8 bases. This CDR3 region has 13 residues. V gave up 5 bases and J gave up 6 bases; unmatched junction bases: 5. The germline CDR1 and CDR2 sequences are SQVTM and ANQGSEA. The CDR3 is CSVLQGVSGELFF. The DNA of the CDR3 is TGCAGCGTTCTACAGGGGGTGTCCGGGGAGCTGTTTTTT.

This rearrangement joins TRBV19 to TRBJ1-5, with D maybe TRBD1 (5 bases). This CDR3 region has 14 residues. Germline CDR1 is LNHDA and CDR2 is SQIVND (reference sequence). V was shortened by 2 bases and J by 4 bases, with 9 bases between the two germline ends. The CDR3 protein is CASSIREGNQPQHF. CDR3 nucleotide sequence: TGTGCCAGTAGTATACGGGAGGGGAATCAGCCCCAGCATTTT.

The gene calls are TRBV10-3 and TRBJ2-1, with 13 bases identical to TRBD2. The length of the CDR3 is 18 residues. CDR1 is ENHRY and CDR2 is SYGVKD in the germline V gene. V dropped 5 bases and J dropped 0; count of bases not matched to a gene: 7. The CDR3 sequence: CAISSGLAGKISYNEQFF. CDR3 DNA sequence: TGTGCCATCAGTTCGGGACTAGCGGGAAAGATCTCCTACAATGAGCAGTTCTTC.

V and J are TRBV7-8 and TRBJ1-4, with D unclear. CDR3 length: 14 residues. The germline CDR1 and CDR2 sequences are SGHVS and FQNEAQ. The V and J ends lost 3 bases and 5 bases respectively, with 10 bases between them. CDR3 residues: CASSLNRGNEKLFF. The CDR3 DNA sequence: TGTGCCAGCAGCTTGAACCGCGGGAATGAAAAACTGTTTTTT.

J is TRBJ2-3 and V is TRBV5-4; D perhaps matches TRBD1 (5 bases). Between the trimmed V and J ends, which lost 4 bases and 0 bases, there was a span of 18 bases. CDR3 length: 17 amino acids. In germline, CDR1 is SGHNT, CDR2 YYREEE (reference sequence). CDR3: CASSLGLSRQSTDTQYF. CDR3 DNA sequence: TGTGCCAGCAGCCTGGGTCTTTCTAGACAGAGCACAGATACGCAGTATTTT.

V and J are TRBV13 and TRBJ2-3; TRBD2 aligns across 8 bases. Trimming took 1 base from V and 1 from J; bases not matched to a gene: 7. The CDR3 extends over 17 amino acids. CDR1 PRHDT and CDR2 FYEKMQ come from the germline V gene (reference sequence). CDR3 nucleotide sequence: TGTGCCAGCAGCTTAGCGGGGGGGCTGGGGGGCACAGATACGCAGTATTTT. It translates to CASSLAGGLGGTDTQYF.

This clone occurred once. V is TRBV20-1 and J is TRBJ2-3; TRBD2 aligns across 13 bases. CDR3 length: 17 residues. After removal of 3 bases from V and 0 bases from J, the junction contained 6 bases not matched to a gene. Germline lookup yields CDR1 DFQATT and CDR2 SNEGSKA (reference sequence). CDR3 DNA: TGCAGTGCTAGTTGGACTAGCGGGGGATCTAGCACAGATACGCAGTATTTT. It encodes CSASWTSGGSSTDTQYF.

The chain is built from TRBV6-4 and TRBJ2-2; the D is unclear. Germline V gene lookup returns CDR1 MRHNA and CDR2 SNTAGT. The CDR3 has 15 amino acids. The ends were cut back, 5 bases at V and 2 bases at J, with 12 bases in the middle. The CDR3 region is CASSYSFVNTGELFF. DNA of the CDR3: TGTGCCAGCAGTTACAGCTTCGTAAACACCGGGGAGCTGTTTTTT.